This T cell receptor (beta chain) stems from a study of T cell changes during pregnancy in multiple sclerosis. This clone was counted many times. The method was immunoSEQ multiplex PCR; TCRdb's version includes in-frame clones alone and lacks a portion of them. This sample has around 85,000 clones, with around 90% found just once. CDR1 LGHNA and CDR2 YNFKEQ come from the germline V gene. The CDR3 runs 15 residues. With 3 bases removed from V and 1 base from J, the gap between germline ends came to 11 bases. Sequenced material: PBMCs, taken in the first trimester of pregnancy. The clonotype comes from a female donor in good health, serving as a control in a pregnancy study. Some clones in this sample may be carry-over from other donors' samples. This sequence joins TRBV4-2 and TRBJ2-3; D uncertain. Here the CDR3 DNA reads TGTGCCAGCAGCCATTCTACCGAGGGCACAGATACGCAGTATTTT. Protein product: CASSHSTEGTDTQYF.